The rows below give T cell receptor beta chains drawn from one sample of a study of PD-1 blockade in classical Hodgkin lymphoma. TCRdb's copy holds only in-frame clones and misses some; the assay was immunoSEQ multiplex PCR. The profile shows around 11,000 clones, about 71% of them singletons. The source material was peripheral blood mononuclear cells (PBMCs), sampled at baseline. The receptors shown here come from a human donor with classical Hodgkin lymphoma. Both conserved end residues are part of each CDR3. D genes are given only for firm matches.

>TRBJ1-6|TRBV10-3|.
TGTGCCATCAGTGCAGGGGTCTCACCCCTCCACTTT
CAISAGVSPLHF
>TRBJ2-7|TRBV4-2|.
TGTGCCAGCAGCCAAGCCTCAACCGGACGGGGGATCTACGAGCAGTACTTC
CASSQASTGRGIYEQYF
>TRBJ2-7|TRBV30|.
TGTGCCTGGAATTGGGGGCTGTACGAGCAGTACTTC
CAWNWGLYEQYF
>TRBJ1-2|TRBV5-4|TRBD1
TGTGCCAGCAGCACAGGGGCGGACTATGGCTACACCTTC
CASSTGADYGYTF
>TRBJ2-7|TRBV11-2|TRBD2
TGTGCCAGCAGCTTATTCGGCCTAGCGGGAGAGCCCCAGTACTTC
CASSLFGLAGEPQYF
>TRBJ2-4|TRBV5-1|.
TGCGCCAGCAGCTTCGACCCTAAAAACATTCAGTACTTC
CASSFDPKNIQYF
>TRBJ2-1|TRBV20-1|.
TGCAGTGCTATGGACAATGAGCAGTTCTTC
CSAMDNEQFF
>TRBJ2-1|TRBV2|TRBD2
TGTGCCAGCAGTGTACTAGCGGGTCGTAATGAGCAGTTCTTC
CASSVLAGRNEQFF
>TRBJ1-5|TRBV9|.
TGTGCCAGCAGCGTCGACCCGGGCGGCAATCAGCCCCAGCATTTT
CASSVDPGGNQPQHF
>TRBJ2-7|TRBV6-1|TRBD1
TGTGCCAGCAAAGACAGGGGTTCGACCTACGAGCAGTACTTC
CASKDRGSTYEQYF
>TRBJ2-1|TRBV7-9|.
TGTGCCAGCAGCTTAAATAAGGGTTCGAATCACAATGAGCAGTTCTTC
CASSLNKGSNHNEQFF
>TRBJ1-2|TRBV10-3|.
TGTGCCAGCAGTCCAGACGGTGGCAACTATGGCTACACCTTC
CASSPDGGNYGYTF
>TRBJ2-5|TRBV4-3|.
TGCGCCAGCAGCCGGGAGGAGGGGGAGACCCAGTACTTC
CASSREEGETQYF